The clone carrying this TCR beta chain appeared once. At the DNA level, this CDR3 is encoded by other sequences in the same sample as well. The table came from immunoSEQ multiplex PCR; TCRdb's copy has only in-frame clones and leaves some out. The data hold tens of thousands of clones, with nearly 85% observed a single time. The sample belongs to a study of OX40 agonist ivuxolimab in advanced cancers. The ends were cut back, 2 bases at V and 8 bases at J, with 10 bases in the middle. Germline CDR1 and CDR2: SEHNR and FQNEAQ (reference sequence). This CDR3 has 14 residues. The TCR originated in an adult with an advanced solid tumor such as melanoma, head and neck, liver or kidney cancer. Sequencing was performed on CD4+ or CD8+ T cells sorted from blood, taken in a trial of the OX40 agonist ivuxolimab. This chain connects TRBV7-9 to TRBJ1-6, with D unclear. As DNA, the CDR3 is TGTGCCAGCAGCTTACCGGGTAGCGATTCACCCCTCCACTTT. Amino acid sequence: CASSLPGSDSPLHF.